Below are 21 T cell receptor beta chains sequenced from a single sample in a study of blood T cell repertoires in COVID-19. Generated by immunoSEQ multiplex PCR, the TCRdb table keeps only in-frame clones and is missing some. Among about 190,000 clones listed, roughly 84% were seen once. Sequencing was done on a sample of PBMCs or T cells enriched from blood (not recorded which). The source of these receptors is a woman younger than 45 who had been exposed to COVID-19.

This chain joins TRBV13 and TRBJ1-1, with D possibly matching TRBD1 (5 bases). Germline-derived CDR1 and CDR2 are PRHDT and FYEKMQ (reference sequence). Trimming took 7 bases from V and 1 from J, leaving 13 bases between them. The CDR3 is 14 residues long. In DNA form, the CDR3 reads TGTGCCAGCACCCTAGGGGAGGAGAACACTGAAGCTTTCTTT. Protein sequence: CASTLGEENTEAFF. The full variable domain, completed using reference TRBV13 and TRBJ1-1, is AAGVIQSPRHLIKEKRETATLKCYPIPRHDTVYWYQQGPGQDPQFLISFYEKMQSDKGSIPDRFSAQQFSDYHSELNMSSLELGDSALYFCASTLGEENTEAFFGQGTRLTVV.

The rearrangement links TRBV9 to TRBJ1-1; TRBD1 matches 7 bases. Germline V gene sequence: CDR1 SGDLS, CDR2 YYNGEE. J was trimmed by 6 bases and V by 0 bases; bases with no gene match: 2. There are 13 residues in the CDR3. CDR3 coding DNA: TGTGCCAGCAGCGTAGGCGACAGGGCTGAAGCTTTCTTT. Its protein product is CASSVGDRAEAFF.

Here the CDR3 DNA reads TGTGCCAGCAGCCGCGGGGGGGACTACGAGCAGTACTTC. This encodes CASSRGGDYEQYF. The chain employs TRBV6-5 and TRBJ2-7; TRBD2 aligns across 9 bases. Looked up from germline, CDR1 is MNHEY and CDR2 is SVGAGI. The CDR3 is made up of 13 amino acids. The ends lost 6 bases at V and 3 bases at J; junction bases unmatched: 3.

The rearrangement links TRBV7-2 to TRBJ2-7; tentative D call: TRBD2 (6 bases). The CDR3 runs 14 residues. Trimming shortened V by 7 bases and J by 6 bases, and 19 bases separated the two germline ends. The germline gives CDR1 SGHTA, CDR2 FQGNSA. CDR3 sequence reads: CASTLGGNRFEQYF. CDR3 DNA: TGTGCCAGCACCCTCGGAGGGAATAGGTTCGAGCAGTACTTC.

The chain joins TRBV19 to TRBJ1-1, with 8 bases lining up with TRBD1. Germline lookup yields CDR1 LNHDA and CDR2 SQIVND (reference sequence). The J segment lost 7 bases and the V segment lost 9 bases, leaving 7 bases of the junction unmatched. The CDR3 totals 12 residues. CDR3 amino acids: CASNRGSVEAFF. The CDR3 nucleotides read TGTGCCAGCAACAGGGGGTCGGTTGAAGCTTTCTTT. The full variable domain, completed using reference TRBV19 and TRBJ1-1, is DGGITQSPKYLFRKEGQNVTLSCEQNLNHDAMYWYRQDPGQGLRLIYYSQIVNDFQKGDIAEGYSVSREKKESFPLTVTSAQKNPTAFYLCASNRGSVEAFFGQGTRLTVV.

In this sample, this clone turned up a few times. This chain links TRBV5-1 with TRBJ1-2; D ambiguous. The ends were cut back, 0 bases at V and 0 bases at J, with 9 bases in the middle. Germline V CDR1 and CDR2: SGHRS, YFSETQ. The CDR3 runs to 15 residues. CDR3 sequence (DNA): TGCGCCAGCAGCTTGGGCTACCTAGCTAACTATGGCTACACCTTC. Amino acids: CASSLGYLANYGYTF.

The rearrangement uses TRBV10-1 and TRBJ1-1; D unclear. This CDR3 region has 13 residues. Trimming shortened V by 6 bases and J by 1 base, and 9 bases separated the two germline ends. The germline V gene has CDR1 WNHNN and CDR2 SYGVQD (reference sequence). The CDR3 protein is CASREEENTEAFF. CDR3 DNA: TGCGCCAGCAGGGAAGAGGAGAACACTGAAGCTTTCTTT.

The genes are TRBV5-1 and TRBJ1-2; the D gene is possibly TRBD1 (6 bases). Germline V gene lookup returns CDR1 SGHRS and CDR2 YFSETQ. V was pared by 3 bases and J by 4 bases, with 10 bases between. This CDR3 spans 13 amino acids. CDR3 nucleotides: TGCGCCAGCAGCTATGGACAGTCCTATGGCTACACCTTC. Translation gives CASSYGQSYGYTF.

This chain links TRBV9 with TRBJ1-2; D gene unclear. CDR3 length: 13 residues. The germline V gene has CDR1 SGDLS and CDR2 YYNGEE. Trimming took 3 bases from V and 3 from J, leaving 9 bases between them. As DNA, the CDR3 is TGTGCCAGCAGCGCCTCGGGGTACTATGGCTACACCTTC. Translating it yields CASSASGYYGYTF.

The gene calls are TRBV6-5 and TRBJ1-2; possible D gene TRBD1, 5 bases. The CDR3 consists of 13 residues. Germline V gene sequence: CDR1 MNHEY, CDR2 SVGAGI. V lost 4 bases and J lost 5, with 11 bases in between. CDR3 in amino acids: CASSSWGGYGYTF. CDR3 nucleotides: TGTGCCAGCAGTTCTTGGGGGGGGTATGGCTACACCTTC.

The J gene is TRBJ2-5, the V gene TRBV10-3; TRBD2 matches at 10 bases. This CDR3 region has 14 residues. V lost 5 bases to trimming and J lost 1 base; unmatched junction nucleotides: 1. Germline-derived CDR1 and CDR2 are ENHRY and SYGVKD. For the CDR3, the DNA is TGTGCCATCAGTCCTAGCGGGGGCCAAGAGACCCAGTACTTC. Its protein is CAISPSGGQETQYF.

The chain is built from TRBV9 and TRBJ2-1; 9 bases are shared with TRBD2. The germline gives CDR1 SGDLS, CDR2 YYNGEE. Trimming cost V 6 bases and J 5 bases; bases outside gene matches: 6. The CDR3 covers 14 residues. CDR3 in amino acids: CASTIAGDDNEQFF. The DNA for the CDR3 is TGTGCCAGCACAATAGCGGGGGATGACAATGAGCAGTTCTTC.

This rearrangement joins TRBV10-1 to TRBJ2-1; TRBD2 agrees at 10 bases. The CDR3 extends over 16 amino acids. V lost 5 bases to trimming and J lost 4 bases; unmatched junction nucleotides: 8. CDR1 is WNHNN and CDR2 is SYGVQD in the germline V gene (reference sequence). The CDR3 reads CASSNLTSGDYNEQFF. The CDR3 DNA is TGCGCCAGCAGTAACCTAACTAGCGGGGATTACAATGAGCAGTTCTTC.

This clone is a singleton in its sample. V gene TRBV5-4 combines with J gene TRBJ1-1; D unresolved. CDR3 length equals 14 residues. V was pared by 5 bases and J by 1 base, with 12 bases between. Germline V gene lookup returns CDR1 SGHNT and CDR2 YYREEE (reference sequence). This CDR3 reads CASSSLPGNTEAFF. The DNA for the CDR3 is TGTGCCAGCAGTTCGCTACCGGGGAACACTGAAGCTTTCTTT.

The V gene is TRBV2, the J gene TRBJ1-2; tentatively, D is TRBD1 (5 bases). Germline V gene data show CDR1 as SNHLY and CDR2 as FYNNEI. V was clipped by 6 bases and J by 4 bases, with 15 bases between them. The CDR3 sequence is 14 residues long. For the CDR3, the DNA is TGTGCCAGCAGGAATACCGGGACTGCCTATGGCTACACCTTC. Its protein is CASRNTGTAYGYTF.

The V and J genes are TRBV4-3 and TRBJ1-5; D is possibly TRBD1 (6 bases). CDR1 and CDR2 (germline): LGHNA, YSLEER. The CDR3 sequence is 15 residues long. The V end lost 0 bases, the J end lost 0 bases, and 6 bases lay between the germline ends. CDR3: CASSQDRGSNQPQHF. The CDR3 coding sequence is TGCGCCAGCAGCCAAGACAGGGGTAGCAATCAGCCCCAGCATTTT.

V is TRBV25-1 and J is TRBJ1-6; D call uncertain. This CDR3 region has 14 residues. V lost 2 bases to trimming and J lost 4 bases, with 6 bases between them. The germline V gene has CDR1 MGHDK and CDR2 SYGVNS. The CDR3 region is CASSEGPYNSPLHF. Written as DNA, the CDR3 is TGTGCCAGCAGTGAAGGGCCATATAATTCACCCCTCCACTTT.

Comments on this clone: One end of the junction is discordant with germline, which a read error may explain. The chain combines TRBV14 with TRBJ2-7; D gene unclear. Germline CDR1 reads SGHDN; CDR2 reads FVKESK. The CDR3 is 13 amino acids. This CDR3 reads CASSQGLSSEQYF. The CDR3 nucleotides are TGTGCCAGCAGCCAAGGTTTATCCTCCGAGCAGTACTTC.

The V call is TRBV5-6, the J call TRBJ1-2; D remains unclear. CDR1 and CDR2 (germline): SGHDT, YYEEEE. The V and J ends lost 4 bases and 5 bases respectively, with 9 bases between them. The CDR3 has 12 residues. CDR3 sequence reads: CASSGPGYGYTF. As DNA, the CDR3 is TGTGCCAGCAGCGGCCCGGGGTATGGCTACACCTTC.

The chain links TRBV7-2 to TRBJ2-1; D perhaps matches TRBD1 (7 bases). The V gene's germline CDR1 is SGHTA and CDR2 FQGNSA. V lost 3 bases and J 7 bases, leaving 16 bases between the germline ends. The CDR3 has 15 residues. The CDR3 loop reads CASSFSWAGGNEQFF. The DNA for the CDR3 is TGTGCCAGCAGCTTTAGTTGGGCAGGGGGGAATGAGCAGTTCTTC.

The rearrangement joins TRBV3-1 (or the pseudogene TRBV3-2) to TRBJ1-2; 7 nucleotides line up with TRBD1. CDR1 LGHDT and CDR2 YNNKEL come from the germline V gene (reference sequence). V lost 4 bases, J lost 5 bases, and 4 bases stayed unmatched. CDR3 length: 13 amino acids. CDR3 protein: CASSPGTDYGYTF. CDR3 sequence (DNA): TGTGCCAGCAGCCCAGGGACAGATTATGGCTACACCTTC.